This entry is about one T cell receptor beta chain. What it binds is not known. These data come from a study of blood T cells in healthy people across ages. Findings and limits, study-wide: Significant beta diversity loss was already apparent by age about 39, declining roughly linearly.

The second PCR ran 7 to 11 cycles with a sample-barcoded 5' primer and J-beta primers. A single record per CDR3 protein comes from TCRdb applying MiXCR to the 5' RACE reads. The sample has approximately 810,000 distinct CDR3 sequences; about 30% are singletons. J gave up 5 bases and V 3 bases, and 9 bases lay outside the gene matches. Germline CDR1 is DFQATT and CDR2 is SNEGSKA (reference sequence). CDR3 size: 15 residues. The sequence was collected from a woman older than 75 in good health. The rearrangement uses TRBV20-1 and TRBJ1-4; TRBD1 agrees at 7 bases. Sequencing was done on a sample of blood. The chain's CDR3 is CSARFPGQFNEKLFF. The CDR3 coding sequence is TGCAGTGCTAGGTTTCCGGGACAGTTCAATGAAAAACTGTTTTTT.